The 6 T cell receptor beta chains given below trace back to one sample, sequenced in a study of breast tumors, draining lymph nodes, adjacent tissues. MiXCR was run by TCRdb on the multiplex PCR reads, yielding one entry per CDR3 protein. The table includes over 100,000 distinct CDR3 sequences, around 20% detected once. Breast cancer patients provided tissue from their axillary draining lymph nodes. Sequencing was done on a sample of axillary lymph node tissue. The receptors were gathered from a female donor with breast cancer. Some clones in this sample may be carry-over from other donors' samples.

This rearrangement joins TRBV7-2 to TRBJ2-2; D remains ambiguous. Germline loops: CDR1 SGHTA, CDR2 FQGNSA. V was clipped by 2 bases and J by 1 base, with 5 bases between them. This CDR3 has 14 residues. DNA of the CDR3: TGTGCCAGCAGCTTACCCGGGAACACCGGGGAGCTGTTTTTT. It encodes CASSLPGNTGELFF.

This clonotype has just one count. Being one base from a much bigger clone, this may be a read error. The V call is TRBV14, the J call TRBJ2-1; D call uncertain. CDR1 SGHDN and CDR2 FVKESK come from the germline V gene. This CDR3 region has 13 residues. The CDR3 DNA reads TGTGCCAGCAGCCGAAAATCCTACAGTGAGCAGTTCTTC. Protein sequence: CASSRKSYSEQFF.

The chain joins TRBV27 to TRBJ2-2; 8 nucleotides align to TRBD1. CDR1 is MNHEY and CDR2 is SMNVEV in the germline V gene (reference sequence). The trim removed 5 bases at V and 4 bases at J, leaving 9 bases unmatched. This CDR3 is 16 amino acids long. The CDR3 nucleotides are TGTGCCAGCAGTACACCAGGGGGCGCGGGCACCGGGGAGCTGTTTTTT. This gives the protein CASSTPGGAGTGELFF.

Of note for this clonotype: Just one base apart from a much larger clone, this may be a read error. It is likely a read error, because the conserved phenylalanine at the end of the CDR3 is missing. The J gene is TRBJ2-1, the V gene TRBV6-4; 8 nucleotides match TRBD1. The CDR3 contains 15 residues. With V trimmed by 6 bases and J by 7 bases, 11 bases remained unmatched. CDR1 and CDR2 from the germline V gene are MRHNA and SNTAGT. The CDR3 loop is CASRLGQGRKNEQFL. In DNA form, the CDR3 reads TGTGCCAGCAGACTAGGACAGGGACGGAAGAATGAGCAGTTCCTC.

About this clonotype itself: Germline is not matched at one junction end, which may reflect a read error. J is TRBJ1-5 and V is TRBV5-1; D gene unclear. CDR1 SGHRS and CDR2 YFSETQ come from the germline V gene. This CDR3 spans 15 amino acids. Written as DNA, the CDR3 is TGCGCCGGCAGCTTGGGCAGCTCGGGAGATCAGCCCCAGCATTTT. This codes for CAGSLGSSGDQPQHF.

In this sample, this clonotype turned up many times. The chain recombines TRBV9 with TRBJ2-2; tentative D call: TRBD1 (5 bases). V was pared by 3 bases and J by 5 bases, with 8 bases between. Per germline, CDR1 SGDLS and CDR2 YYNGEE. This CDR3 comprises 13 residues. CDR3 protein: CASSAGHTGELFF. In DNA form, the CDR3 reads TGTGCCAGCAGCGCAGGGCATACCGGGGAGCTGTTTTTT.